The 21 T cell receptor beta chains below were found in one sample sequenced in a study of shared clonotypes between healthy human individuals. TCRdb's table, derived via immunoSEQ multiplex PCR, lists solely in-frame clones and lacks some. The sample includes approximately 740,000 clones, about 74% of them seen just once. Specimen: memory CD4+ T cells sorted from blood. The subset was: CD45RA-negative fraction. The receptor set was obtained from a woman in her twenties or thirties in good health.

The chain employs TRBV28 and TRBJ2-5; TRBD1 agrees at 7 bases. CDR3 length: 16 residues. The germline V gene encodes CDR1 MDHEN and CDR2 SYDVKM. The V segment lost 4 bases and the J segment 5 bases; nucleotides outside the gene matches: 13. In DNA form, the CDR3 reads TGTGCCAGCAGTTCCAGCACAGGGGCTAGGTGGGAGACCCAGTACTTC. Protein sequence: CASSSSTGARWETQYF. The entire variable domain, with the rest obtained from reference TRBV28 and TRBJ2-5, is as follows: DVKVTQSSRYLVKRTGEKVFLECVQDMDHENMFWYRQDPGLGLRLIYFSYDVKMKEKGDIPEGYSVSREKKERFSLILESASTNQTSMYLCASSSSTGARWETQYFGPGTRLLVL.

This chain joins TRBV28 and TRBJ2-7; 13 bases line up with TRBD2. Trimming took 6 bases from V and 4 from J; bases not matched to a gene: 6. The CDR3 totals 15 residues. The V gene's germline CDR1 is MDHEN and CDR2 SYDVKM. CDR3 nucleotide sequence: TGTGCCAGCAGCCGCGGGACTAGCGGGAAGTACGAGCAGTACTTC. Protein sequence: CASSRGTSGKYEQYF.

The chain carries TRBV30 and TRBJ2-3; D ambiguous. The CDR3 runs 13 residues. V lost 3 bases, J lost 3 bases, and 10 bases lay in between. Germline V gene data show CDR1 as GTSNPN and CDR2 as SVGIG (reference sequence). In DNA form, the CDR3 reads TGTGCCTGGAGCCATGGACGAACAGATACGCAGTATTTT. Translated, it gives CAWSHGRTDTQYF.

CDR3 nucleotides: TGTGCCAGCAGTGCAGGTAGTTCGAGCAATCAGCCCCAGCATTTT. Protein sequence: CASSAGSSSNQPQHF. The genes are TRBV28 and TRBJ1-5; D is unclear. The CDR3 is 15 residues long. The germline CDR1 and CDR2 sequences are MDHEN and SYDVKM. Trimming cost V 5 bases and J 1 base, with 12 bases left between them.

The rearrangement uses TRBV5-1 and TRBJ1-4, with D possibly being TRBD1 (5 bases). Germline V gene lookup returns CDR1 SGHRS and CDR2 YFSETQ. This CDR3 region has 15 residues. V was trimmed by 0 bases and J by 3 bases, leaving 9 bases between them. As DNA, the CDR3 is TGCGCCAGCAGCTTGGGTGGGACTTCTAATGAAAAACTGTTTTTT. This translates into CASSLGGTSNEKLFF.

The DNA for the CDR3 is TGTGCCAGCAGTGAGCCTGGACAACTAAACACTGAAGCTTTCTTT. Its protein is CASSEPGQLNTEAFF. The chain employs TRBV25-1 and TRBJ1-1; tentative D call: TRBD1 (5 bases). V dropped 3 bases and J dropped 2 bases, with 13 bases sitting between them. The CDR3 contains 15 residues. Per the germline V gene, CDR1 is MGHDK and CDR2 is SYGVNS.

This clone was found a few times. The rearrangement joins TRBV6-6 to TRBJ2-5; D possibly matches TRBD1 or TRBD2 (5 bases each). This CDR3 comprises 15 residues. Germline CDR1 and CDR2: MNHNY and SVGAGI (reference sequence). V lost 3 bases and J 5 bases, leaving 16 bases between the germline ends. The CDR3 loop is CASSYIGLEGETQYF. In DNA form, the CDR3 reads TGTGCCAGCAGTTATATCGGATTAGAGGGGGAGACCCAGTACTTC.

The genes are TRBV2 and TRBJ2-3; 7 bases line up with TRBD2. Per the germline V gene, CDR1 is SNHLY and CDR2 is FYNNEI. V dropped 4 bases and J dropped 2; count of bases not matched to a gene: 6. The CDR3 is made up of 15 amino acids. The chain's CDR3 is CASSVRGGYTDTQYF. The DNA for the CDR3 is TGTGCCAGCAGTGTTAGGGGAGGGTACACAGATACGCAGTATTTT.

The V and J genes are TRBV9 and TRBJ2-1; 7 positions agree with TRBD1. Germline lookup yields CDR1 SGDLS and CDR2 YYNGEE. Germline trimming cut 0 bases from V and 7 bases from J; bases unmatched to any gene: 13. The CDR3 runs to 17 residues. CDR3 nucleotides: TGTGCCAGCAGCGTAGCTGCGGCGGATTGGGACAGAAATGAGCAGTTCTTC. It specifies CASSVAAADWDRNEQFF.

The rearrangement links TRBV20-1 to TRBJ2-1; D not resolved. V was shortened by 2 bases and J by 9 bases, with 8 bases between the two germline ends. The CDR3 contains 11 residues. From germline, CDR1 is DFQATT and CDR2 SNEGSKA (reference sequence). The CDR3 bases are TGCAGTGCTAGACCCCGGATTGAGCAGTTCTTC. Translation gives CSARPRIEQFF.

The chain links TRBV28 to TRBJ1-1, with 8 positions matching TRBD1. The CDR3 runs to 13 residues. CDR1 is MDHEN, CDR2 SYDVKM, per germline. The ends lost 10 bases at V and 6 bases at J; junction bases unmatched: 10. The CDR3 loop reads CAINQGAHSEAFF. CDR3 sequence (DNA): TGTGCCATCAACCAGGGGGCACACTCTGAAGCTTTCTTT.

There are many counts of this clone. The CDR3 spells CASSRWTGSSYGYTF. CDR3 sequence (DNA): TGTGCCAGCAGCCGTTGGACAGGGTCTAGCTATGGCTACACCTTC. V usage is TRBV27 and J usage is TRBJ1-2; 8 bases map to TRBD1. The CDR3 contains 15 residues. Trimming removed 6 bases from V and 4 bases from J; junction bases left unmatched: 10. Per germline, CDR1 MNHEY and CDR2 SMNVEV (reference sequence).

This chain joins TRBV7-2 and TRBJ2-3, with D perhaps matching TRBD1 (6 bases). CDR3 length equals 15 residues. Germline V gene lookup returns CDR1 SGHTA and CDR2 FQGNSA. The V end lost 6 bases, the J end lost 0 bases, and 13 bases lay between the germline ends. The CDR3 bases are TGTGCCAGCAGTTTTAGACAGGAGAGCACAGATACGCAGTATTTT. Protein: CASSFRQESTDTQYF.

A single count supports this clone. The CDR3 nucleotides are TGTGCCAGCATGCGGGCTTCGAGCTCCTACAATGAGCAGTTCTTC. This gives the protein CASMRASSSYNEQFF. The chain is built from TRBV2 and TRBJ2-1, with D possibly TRBD2 on 5 matching bases. CDR3 length: 15 residues. Germline V CDR1 and CDR2: SNHLY, FYNNEI. V was shortened by 7 bases and J by 0 bases, with 13 bases between the two germline ends.

This clone was observed a single time. This chain connects TRBV6-5 to TRBJ1-3, with 7 bases identical to TRBD1. Germline V gene data show CDR1 as MNHEY and CDR2 as SVGAGI. The length of the CDR3 is 14 residues. V dropped 2 bases and J dropped 4; count of bases not matched to a gene: 2. In DNA, the CDR3 is TGTGCCAGCAGTTACGACAGGGCAGGAAACACCATATATTTT. Protein product: CASSYDRAGNTIYF.

The chain combines TRBV7-3 with TRBJ2-3; TRBD2 agrees at 13 bases. Germline trimming cut 4 bases from V and 7 bases from J; bases unmatched to any gene: 5. CDR1 SGHTA and CDR2 FQGTGA come from the germline V gene. The CDR3 length is 15 residues. The CDR3 region has the DNA TGTGCCAGCAGCTGGACTAGCGGGAGTAGTAATACGCAGTATTTT. The encoded protein is CASSWTSGSSNTQYF.

The rearrangement links TRBV6-1 to TRBJ1-2; no definite D call. The CDR3 consists of 13 residues. The V gene lost 4 bases and the J gene lost 8 bases, with 14 bases spanning the gap. CDR1 is MNHNS, CDR2 SASEGT, per germline. The CDR3 is CASSAEQFLGYTF. CDR3 DNA sequence: TGTGCCAGCAGTGCCGAACAATTCTTGGGCTACACCTTC.

The chain has TRBV7-3 and TRBJ2-3; no clear D gene. This CDR3 is 12 amino acids long. Trimming left V 8 bases short and J 2 bases short, with 8 bases between. The germline gives CDR1 SGHTA, CDR2 FQGTGA. This CDR3 reads CASAGYTDTQYF. For the CDR3, the DNA is TGTGCCAGCGCCGGGTACACAGATACGCAGTATTTT.

V is TRBV27 and J is TRBJ2-5; tentative D call: TRBD1 (6 bases). Germline CDR1 is MNHEY and CDR2 is SMNVEV (reference sequence). This CDR3 comprises 16 residues. Trimming left V 5 bases short and J 4 bases short, with 20 bases between. The CDR3 sequence: CASSRVQGRKGETQYF. CDR3 nucleotide sequence: TGTGCCAGCAGTAGAGTGCAGGGGCGGAAAGGAGAGACCCAGTACTTC.

Of note for this clone: The sample carries other DNA sequences with the same CDR3. The gene calls are TRBV5-1 and TRBJ2-5, with TRBD2 matching over 11 bases. Germline V gene data show CDR1 as SGHRS and CDR2 as YFSETQ. After removal of 0 bases from V and 2 bases from J, the junction contained 3 bases not matched to a gene. This CDR3 is 16 amino acids long. The CDR3 reads CASSLVLAGGQETQYF. CDR3 nucleotides: TGCGCCAGCAGCTTGGTGCTAGCGGGAGGTCAAGAGACCCAGTACTTC.

The chain links TRBV29-1 to TRBJ2-5, with 12 bases that match TRBD2. This CDR3 comprises 14 residues. Per the germline V gene, CDR1 is SQVTM and CDR2 is ANQGSEA. Trimming at V came to 5 bases and at J to 7 bases, leaving 8 bases not matched to a gene. The CDR3 DNA reads TGCAGCGTTTGGACTAGCGGGGTTGGGGGGACCCAGTACTTC. Translated: CSVWTSGVGGTQYF.